The 28 T cell receptor beta chains in this list originate from one sample, sequenced in a study of OX40 agonist ivuxolimab in advanced cancers. Measured with immunoSEQ multiplex PCR; TCRdb has only the in-frame clones, and not every one. The sample has some 16,000 clones, roughly three quarters seen once. This specimen was CD4+ or CD8+ T cells sorted from blood, taken in a trial of the OX40 agonist ivuxolimab. All receptors derive from an adult with an advanced solid tumor such as melanoma, head and neck, liver or kidney cancer.

The chain's CDR3 is CASSIGWTSGGSGTDTQYF. For the CDR3, the DNA is TGTGCCAGTAGTATAGGGTGGACTAGCGGGGGATCTGGGACAGATACGCAGTATTTT. This chain joins TRBV19 and TRBJ2-3, with 13 bases fitting TRBD2. Losses at the gene ends were 1 base for V and 3 bases for J; bases not matched to a gene: 10. CDR1 LNHDA and CDR2 SQIVND come from the germline V gene (reference sequence). This CDR3 spans 19 amino acids.

CDR3 residues: CASSLVPRAHEGNEQFF. The CDR3, as DNA: TGCGCCAGCAGCTTGGTCCCCCGGGCCCACGAGGGCAATGAGCAGTTCTTC. V gene TRBV5-1 combines with J gene TRBJ2-1, with a tentative D call TRBD2 (5 bases). Germline assignment: CDR1 SGHRS and CDR2 YFSETQ. This CDR3 has 17 residues. V lost 0 bases to trimming and J lost 6 bases, with 19 bases between them.

V and J are TRBV4-2 and TRBJ2-5; 8 bases fit TRBD2. The length of the CDR3 is 15 residues. V trimming: 5 bases; J trimming: 5 bases; junction bases outside the gene matches: 10. Germline CDR1 reads LGHNA; CDR2 reads YNFKEQ. In DNA form, the CDR3 reads TGTGCCAGCAGCGCCGATACGGGGGGGGGTGAGACCCAGTACTTC. This sequence encodes CASSADTGGGETQYF.

J is TRBJ1-6 and V is TRBV4-3; 7 positions match TRBD1. Trimming at V came to 4 bases and at J to 7 bases, leaving 4 bases not matched to a gene. Germline CDR1 LGHNA, CDR2 YSLEER. This CDR3 comprises 14 residues. The CDR3 loop reads CASSPGQTNSPLHF. The CDR3 bases are TGCGCCAGCAGCCCGGGACAGACAAATTCACCCCTCCACTTT.

This chain joins TRBV5-4 and TRBJ2-3; 10 bases align to TRBD2. The CDR3 runs 16 residues. Germline CDR1 reads SGHNT; CDR2 reads YYREEE (reference sequence). The V gene end was trimmed by 4 bases and the J gene end by 1 base; junction bases not matched to a gene: 6. The CDR3 sequence is CASSGASGSRTDTQYF. The CDR3 bases are TGTGCCAGCAGCGGGGCTAGCGGGAGCCGCACAGATACGCAGTATTTT. The whole variable domain, remainder taken from reference TRBV5-4 and TRBJ2-3, is ETGVTQSPTHLIKTRGQQVTLRCSSQSGHNTVSWYQQALGQGPQFIFQYYREEENGRGNFPPRFSGLQFPNYSSELNVNALELDDSALYLCASSGASGSRTDTQYFGPGTRLTVL.

The chain joins TRBV27 to TRBJ1-6; D is perhaps TRBD1 (6 bases). The germline CDR1 and CDR2 sequences are MNHEY and SMNVEV (reference sequence). This CDR3 is 14 amino acids long. V gave up 6 bases and J gave up 4 bases, with 10 bases separating them. Here the CDR3 reads CASSLQGYNSPLHF. The CDR3 DNA reads TGTGCCAGCAGCCTCCAGGGGTATAATTCACCCCTCCACTTT.

J is TRBJ2-7 and V is TRBV6-5; possibly TRBD2 for D (6 bases). The CDR3 is 15 residues long. Per germline, CDR1 MNHEY and CDR2 SVGAGI. V gave up 3 bases and J gave up 0 bases, with 12 bases separating them. Here the CDR3 reads CASSYSGGASYEQYF. As DNA, the CDR3 is TGTGCCAGCAGTTATTCCGGGGGTGCCTCCTACGAGCAGTACTTC.

The chain combines TRBV7-3 with TRBJ2-2; D not resolved. V was clipped by 4 bases and J by 0 bases, with 3 bases between them. There are 13 residues in the CDR3. Germline loops: CDR1 SGHTA, CDR2 FQGTGA. CDR3: CASSSANTGELFF. In DNA, the CDR3 is TGTGCCAGCAGCTCTGCGAACACCGGGGAGCTGTTTTTT.

The chain has TRBV12-1 and TRBJ2-7; TRBD2, the D gene given by the table, was not confirmed from the DNA. TRBV12-1 is a pseudogene segment. This CDR3 has 12 amino acids. CDR3 DNA: TGTGCCAGCAGTCGGGGGACCTACGAGCAGTACTTC. Protein: CASSRGTYEQYF.

This clone occurred a few times. The chain combines TRBV5-5 with TRBJ1-5; 7 nucleotides match TRBD1. Germline CDR1 reads SGHKS; CDR2 reads YYEKEE (reference sequence). CDR3 size: 17 residues. The V segment lost 1 base and the J segment 4 bases; nucleotides outside the gene matches: 11. The CDR3 DNA is TGTGCCAGCAGCTTGTTTCCGCCGGGACAGTCAAATCAGCCCCAGCATTTT. Protein: CASSLFPPGQSNQPQHF.

The chain is built from TRBV7-9 and TRBJ1-6; no definite D call. V was cut by 1 base and J by 9 bases, with 10 bases left in between. CDR3 size: 14 residues. Germline CDR1 is SEHNR and CDR2 is FQNEAQ (reference sequence). The CDR3 nucleotides are TGTGCCAGCAGCTTAGGAGGTGACGTTTCACCCCTCCACTTT. The encoded protein is CASSLGGDVSPLHF.

The chain carries TRBV11-3 and TRBJ1-6; D gene uncertain. Trimming pared 4 bases from V and 14 bases from J, leaving 15 bases between. Germline lookup yields CDR1 SGHNT and CDR2 YENEEA. This CDR3 has 13 residues. The CDR3 sequence is CASSSLTGATLHF. CDR3 DNA sequence: TGTGCCAGCAGCTCCCTGACGGGTGCTACCCTCCACTTT.

This rearrangement joins TRBV5-1 to TRBJ2-3; the D is unclear. This CDR3 has 14 residues. Trimming removed 4 bases from V and 0 bases from J, with 9 bases in between. The V gene's germline CDR1 is SGHRS and CDR2 YFSETQ. The CDR3 nucleotides read TGCGCCAGCAGCGCCCGGATCAGCACAGATACGCAGTATTTT. This sequence encodes CASSARISTDTQYF.

The rearrangement joins TRBV19 to TRBJ2-7; possibly TRBD1 for D (6 bases). CDR1 is LNHDA, CDR2 SQIVND, per germline (reference sequence). Trimming cost V 1 base and J 2 bases, with 12 bases left between them. The CDR3 totals 15 residues. DNA for the CDR3: TGTGCCAGTAGTATAGCTCCGGGACATCCCTACGAGCAGTACTTC. Its translation: CASSIAPGHPYEQYF.

The chain employs TRBV6-1 and TRBJ2-5; D ambiguous. The CDR3 covers 13 residues. CDR1 MNHNS and CDR2 SASEGT come from the germline V gene. Between the trimmed V and J ends, which lost 5 bases and 3 bases, there was a span of 10 bases. CDR3 amino acids: CASSSDQKETQYF. The CDR3 region has the DNA TGTGCCAGCAGTAGCGACCAAAAAGAGACCCAGTACTTC.

The chain carries TRBV29-1 and TRBJ2-7; tentatively, D is TRBD2 (6 bases). Germline CDR1 is SQVTM and CDR2 is ANQGSEA. The CDR3 runs to 13 residues. V was cut by 6 bases and J by 2 bases, with 14 bases left in between. CDR3 DNA: TGCAGCGTGCGGGACTCAAGAACCTACGAGCAGTACTTC. Its protein product is CSVRDSRTYEQYF.

This chain uses TRBV6-5 with TRBJ1-6, with TRBD1 as a possible D gene (5 bases). The CDR3 runs to 14 residues. Trimming took off 4 bases at V and 10 bases at J, with 14 bases between the two ends. CDR1 and CDR2 (germline): MNHEY, SVGAGI. The CDR3 DNA reads as TGTGCCAGCAGTTTGCCCCTTTGGGGGTCACCCCTCCACTTT. Its protein product is CASSLPLWGSPLHF.

The rearrangement uses TRBV6-1 and TRBJ2-3; possibly TRBD2 for D (6 bases). V was shortened by 0 bases and J by 6 bases, with 13 bases between the two germline ends. Germline V gives CDR1 MNHNS, CDR2 SASEGT. CDR3 length equals 15 residues. CDR3 DNA sequence: TGTGCCAGCAGTGAAGCGGCGGGAACTGTCGATACGCAGTATTTT. The encoded protein is CASSEAAGTVDTQYF.

The rearrangement joins TRBV10-3 to TRBJ2-2, with 8 bases lining up with TRBD1. The CDR3 extends over 16 amino acids. Germline V lookup: CDR1 ENHRY, CDR2 SYGVKD. V was clipped by 4 bases and J by 3 bases; unmatched bases: 7. DNA for the CDR3: TGTGCCATCAGTGGTAGACAGGGGTTGGACACCGGGGAGCTGTTTTTT. Translated: CAISGRQGLDTGELFF.

This clone was recorded a few times. The chain is built from TRBV5-1 and TRBJ1-6; the D gene is possibly TRBD1 (5 bases). The CDR3 has 13 amino acids. Trimming shortened V by 3 bases and J by 14 bases, and 15 bases separated the two germline ends. Germline CDR1 reads SGHRS; CDR2 reads YFSETQ. CDR3 nucleotide sequence: TGCGCCAGCAGCTGGGGAATCGGACAATCCCTCCACTTT. Translation gives CASSWGIGQSLHF. The full variable domain, rest sourced from reference TRBV5-1 and TRBJ1-6, is KAGVTQTPRYLIKTRGQQVTLSCSPISGHRSVSWYQQTPGQGLQFLFEYFSETQRNKGNFPGRFSGRQFSNSRSEMNVSTLELGDSALYLCASSWGIGQSLHFGNGTRLTVT.

The rearrangement links TRBV10-3 to TRBJ2-3, with D tentatively TRBD1 or TRBD2 (6 bases each). This CDR3 spans 14 amino acids. Germline CDR1 and CDR2: ENHRY and SYGVKD. V was shortened by 8 bases and J by 2 bases, with 14 bases between the two germline ends. DNA of the CDR3: TGTGCCATCTCGGGGGTGGGGGCCACAGATACGCAGTATTTT. Amino acids: CAISGVGATDTQYF.

This clone was found once. V usage is TRBV6-9 and J usage is TRBJ1-5; D may be TRBD1 (5 bases). This CDR3 is built from 13 residues. V was clipped by 4 bases and J by 5 bases, with 9 bases between them. CDR1 is MNHGY and CDR2 is SVAAGI in the germline V gene. CDR3 residues: CASSWDLDQPQHF. CDR3 nucleotide sequence: TGTGCCAGCAGTTGGGACTTAGATCAGCCCCAGCATTTT.

This chain joins TRBV4-3 and TRBJ1-2; no clear D. In germline, CDR1 is LGHNA, CDR2 YSLEER. The CDR3 is 15 amino acids. The V gene lost 0 bases and the J gene lost 4 bases, with 12 bases spanning the gap. The chain's CDR3 is CASSQDLGPSYGYTF. The CDR3 DNA follows: TGCGCCAGCAGCCAAGATCTGGGTCCTAGCTATGGCTACACCTTC.

The chain is built from TRBV6-6 and TRBJ1-1; D perhaps matches TRBD1 (5 bases). The CDR3 length is 15 residues. Germline values: CDR1 MNHNY, CDR2 SVGAGI (reference sequence). V was clipped by 6 bases and J by 2 bases, with 16 bases between them. The CDR3: CASRETDRLNTEAFF. In DNA form, the CDR3 reads TGTGCCAGCAGAGAAACCGACAGATTAAACACTGAAGCTTTCTTT.

The rearrangement uses TRBV11-2 and TRBJ1-2; weak D call: TRBD1 (6 bases). The CDR3 consists of 15 residues. Deletions cut 5 bases from V and 2 bases from J, with 15 bases between. CDR1 and CDR2 from the germline V gene are SGHAT and FQNNGV. The CDR3 is CASSPDRLKNYGYTF. The CDR3 nucleotides read TGTGCCAGCAGCCCTGACAGGCTTAAAAACTATGGCTACACCTTC.

The chain carries TRBV27 and TRBJ1-1; TRBD1 might be the D (5 bases). CDR1 is MNHEY and CDR2 is SMNVEV in the germline V gene (reference sequence). V was trimmed by 4 bases and J by 1 base, leaving 7 bases between them. The CDR3 spans 13 residues. The CDR3 sequence: CASSSGGNTEAFF. CDR3 nucleotide sequence: TGTGCCAGCAGTTCCGGGGGGAACACTGAAGCTTTCTTT.

There are a few counts of this clone. The J gene is TRBJ2-3, the V gene TRBV2; 14 bases align to TRBD2. There are 18 residues in the CDR3. Unmatched junction bases numbered 13, after V lost 7 bases and J lost 4 bases. From germline, CDR1 is SNHLY and CDR2 FYNNEI. The CDR3 DNA is TGTGCCAGCAAGAGACTAGCGGGGGGGCCTTTGGTCGCAGATACGCAGTATTTT. This translates into CASKRLAGGPLVADTQYF.

This sequence joins TRBV15 and TRBJ2-3; 14 bases line up with TRBD2. Trimming at V came to 5 bases and at J to 0 bases, leaving 10 bases not matched to a gene. The CDR3 totals 19 residues. The germline V gene encodes CDR1 LNHNV and CDR2 YYDKDF (reference sequence). The DNA of the CDR3 is TGTGCCACCAGCGGGGGGACTAGCGGGGGCCTCACTAGCACAGATACGCAGTATTTT. This codes for CATSGGTSGGLTSTDTQYF.